Listed here are 17 T cell receptor beta chains from one sample, sequenced in a study of blood T cells in healthy people across ages. The use of a sample-barcoded 5' primer and a J-beta primer mix characterized a second PCR of 7 to 11 cycles. Each CDR3 protein is one row after TCRdb ran MiXCR on the 5' RACE reads. This table has around 750,000 distinct CDR3 sequences, 40% to 65% appearing once. Material: blood. Receptor source: a man older than 75 in good health.

Comments on this clonotype: A junction boundary mismatches the germline segment, possibly from a read error. The chain recombines TRBV13 with TRBJ2-3; 11 bases align to TRBD2. Per the germline V gene, CDR1 is PRHDT and CDR2 is FYEKMQ (reference sequence). The CDR3 has 16 residues. DNA for the CDR3: TGTGCCAGCAGCAAAATAGCGGGAGGGAGCACAGATAAGCAGTATTTT. As protein: CASSKIAGGSTDKQYF.

This clonotype was picked up a small number of times. The chain couples TRBV6-6 to TRBJ2-3; 7 bases are shared with TRBD2. The CDR3 consists of 17 residues. Trimming took 7 bases from V and 14 from J; bases not matched to a gene: 27. Germline loops: CDR1 MNHNY, CDR2 SVGAGI (reference sequence). The CDR3 reads CASTSRASGREHRDAYF. DNA of the CDR3: TGTGCCAGCACCTCCCGGGCTAGCGGAAGGGAGCACAGAGACGCGTATTTT.

V is TRBV4-1 and J is TRBJ2-7; no clear D gene. With 2 bases removed from V and 7 bases from J, the gap between germline ends came to 18 bases. The CDR3 loop spans 15 amino acids. In germline, CDR1 is MGHRA, CDR2 YSYEKL. The CDR3 region has the DNA TGCGCCAGCAGCCAACTGGGTGTAGGTCTCAATGAGCAGTACTTC. Translation: CASSQLGVGLNEQYF.

A few counts support this clonotype. The V gene is TRBV10-3, the J gene TRBJ1-3; tentatively, D is TRBD1 (6 bases). The germline V gene encodes CDR1 ENHRY and CDR2 SYGVKD. Trimming cost V 4 bases and J 2 bases, with 6 bases left between them. The CDR3 contains 13 residues. CDR3 amino acids: CAISGTAGNTIYF. CDR3 nucleotide sequence: TGTGCCATCAGTGGGACAGCTGGAAACACCATATATTTT.

The chain uses TRBV5-1 and TRBJ2-1, with 8 bases matching TRBD1. CDR1 SGHRS and CDR2 YFSETQ come from the germline V gene. CDR3 length: 16 amino acids. Unmatched junction bases numbered 6, after V lost 4 bases and J lost 0 bases. CDR3 sequence (DNA): TGCGCCAGCAGCCCCAATACAGGGGGCTCCTACAATGAGCAGTTCTTC. Translated: CASSPNTGGSYNEQFF.

On this clonotype itself: Possible read error: a much larger clone is one base away. This chain connects TRBV27 to TRBJ2-1; TRBD2 matches 8 bases. After removal of 5 bases from V and 9 bases from J, the junction contained 6 bases not matched to a gene. Germline assignment: CDR1 MNHEY and CDR2 SMNVEV (reference sequence). This CDR3 is 13 amino acids long. CDR3 nucleotide sequence: TGTGCCAGCAGTGCGACTAGCGTCGGTGAGCAGTTCTTC. It translates to CASSATSVGEQFF.

Of note for this clonotype: Compared with germline, one end of the junction differs, possibly owing to a read error. This sequence joins TRBV6-5 and TRBJ2-1, with 11 bases fitting TRBD2. CDR1 and CDR2 from the germline V gene are MNHEY and SVGAGI. The CDR3 spans 15 residues. CDR3 nucleotide sequence: TGTGCCAGCACTCTACTAGCGGGAGTAAACAATGTGCAGTTCTTC. Protein product: CASTLLAGVNNVQFF.

The chain recombines TRBV5-1 with TRBJ1-4; D possibly corresponds to TRBD1 (5 bases). CDR3 length: 16 residues. Germline CDR1 and CDR2: SGHRS and YFSETQ. Between the trimmed V and J ends, which lost 0 bases and 5 bases, there was a span of 14 bases. CDR3 sequence reads: CASSLGGTQRNEKLFF. The CDR3 DNA reads as TGCGCCAGCAGCTTGGGAGGGACCCAACGAAATGAAAAACTGTTTTTT.

Only a few counts were recorded for this clonotype. V and J are TRBV2 and TRBJ2-5, with TRBD1 as a possible D gene (6 bases). Germline-derived CDR1 and CDR2 are SNHLY and FYNNEI. V was shortened by 5 bases and J by 5 bases, with 12 bases between the two germline ends. The CDR3 has 13 residues. The CDR3 DNA follows: TGTGCCAGCAGTTCCGGACAGCGGGAGACCCAGTACTTC. Its translation: CASSSGQRETQYF.

This chain joins TRBV7-2 and TRBJ2-7; D call uncertain. Trimming took 0 bases from V and 9 from J, leaving 6 bases between them. Germline V CDR1 and CDR2: SGHTA, FQGNSA. This CDR3 region has 11 residues. DNA of the CDR3: TGTGCCAGCAGCTTAGCGCAGGCGCAGTACTTC. Translated, it gives CASSLAQAQYF. The full variable domain, with the rest looked up from reference TRBV7-2 and TRBJ2-7, is GAGVSQSPSNKVTEKGKDVELRCDPISGHTALYWYRQSLGQGLEFLIYFQGNSAPDKSGLPSDRFSAERTGGSVSTLTIQRTQQEDSAVYLCASSLAQAQYFGPGTRLTVT.

The chain uses TRBV12-3 or TRBV12-4 and TRBJ2-1, with 8 bases aligning to TRBD1. CDR3 length: 16 amino acids. With 5 bases clipped from V and 8 bases from J, the junction kept 14 bases outside the gene matches. CDR3 coding DNA: TGTGCCAGCAGTCCTCGGACAGGGTGGTATCGCCATGAGCAGTTCTTC. Encoded protein: CASSPRTGWYRHEQFF.

The chain carries TRBV10-3 and TRBJ2-3; 8 bases match TRBD2. Germline assignment: CDR1 ENHRY and CDR2 SYGVKD. This CDR3 has 15 residues. V lost 3 bases and J lost 4; bases outside the gene matches: 6. The CDR3 nucleotides read TGTGCCATCAGTGAAGGGGGACTAGTCCCAGATACGCAGTATTTT. Translated: CAISEGGLVPDTQYF.

This clonotype was detected a few times. CDR3 loop: CASSLGLDNYGYTF. The CDR3 DNA follows: TGTGCCAGCAGCTTAGGTCTAGACAACTATGGCTACACCTTC. The chain joins TRBV7-2 to TRBJ1-2; no reliable D call. The length of the CDR3 is 14 residues. Trimming stripped 1 base from V and 2 bases from J, with 8 bases between. The germline V gene encodes CDR1 SGHTA and CDR2 FQGNSA.

This chain joins TRBV7-3 and TRBJ2-5; D gene uncertain. The length of the CDR3 is 13 residues. The V end was cut by 4 bases, the J end by 11 bases, with 17 bases between. The germline gives CDR1 SGHTA, CDR2 FQGTGA. CDR3 in DNA: TGTGCCAGCAGCTACCTCCAAGCAACTGAGCAGTACTTC. It encodes CASSYLQATEQYF.

V is TRBV7-9 and J is TRBJ1-2, with D possibly being TRBD1 (6 bases). This CDR3 has 14 amino acids. Germline V gives CDR1 SEHNR, CDR2 FQNEAQ (reference sequence). Trimming took off 8 bases at V and 6 bases at J, with 19 bases between the two ends. The CDR3, as DNA: TGTGCCAGCGGCGGAGCTGGACAGCTAGATGGCTACACCTTC. Translation gives CASGGAGQLDGYTF.

This rearrangement joins TRBV27 to TRBJ2-5; 7 nucleotides match TRBD1. Matching the DNA end better, TRBJ2-7 makes the J call doubtful. This CDR3 comprises 13 residues. CDR1 is MNHEY and CDR2 is SMNVEV in the germline V gene (reference sequence). The DNA of the CDR3 is TGTGCCAGCAGTATCGACAGGGACGGCGAGCAGTACTTC. Translating it yields CASSIDRDGEQYF.

This clonotype was counted a few times. The rearrangement uses TRBV20-1 and TRBJ1-4; 11 bases fit TRBD1. Trimming removed 1 base from V and 8 bases from J; junction bases left unmatched: 9. Germline V gene lookup returns CDR1 DFQATT and CDR2 SNEGSKA (reference sequence). CDR3 length equals 16 residues. CDR3 sequence reads: CSARVGTGGGREKLFF. CDR3 nucleotide sequence: TGCAGTGCTAGAGTGGGGACAGGGGGTGGGAGAGAAAAACTGTTTTTT.